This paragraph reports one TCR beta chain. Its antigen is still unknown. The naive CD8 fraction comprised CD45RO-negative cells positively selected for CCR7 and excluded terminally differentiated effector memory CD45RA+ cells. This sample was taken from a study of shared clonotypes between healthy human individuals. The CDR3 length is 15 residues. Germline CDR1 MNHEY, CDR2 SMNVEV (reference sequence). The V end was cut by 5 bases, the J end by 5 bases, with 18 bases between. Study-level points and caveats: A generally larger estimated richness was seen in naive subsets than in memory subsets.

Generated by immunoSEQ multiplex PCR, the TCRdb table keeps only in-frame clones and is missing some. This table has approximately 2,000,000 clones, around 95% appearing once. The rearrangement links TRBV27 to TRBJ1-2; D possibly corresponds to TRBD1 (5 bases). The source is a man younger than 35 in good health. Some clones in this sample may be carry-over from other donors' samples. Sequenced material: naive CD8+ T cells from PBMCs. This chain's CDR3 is CASSNLGTHGYGYTF. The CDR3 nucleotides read TGTGCCAGCAGTAACCTGGGGACTCATGGGTATGGCTACACCTTC.